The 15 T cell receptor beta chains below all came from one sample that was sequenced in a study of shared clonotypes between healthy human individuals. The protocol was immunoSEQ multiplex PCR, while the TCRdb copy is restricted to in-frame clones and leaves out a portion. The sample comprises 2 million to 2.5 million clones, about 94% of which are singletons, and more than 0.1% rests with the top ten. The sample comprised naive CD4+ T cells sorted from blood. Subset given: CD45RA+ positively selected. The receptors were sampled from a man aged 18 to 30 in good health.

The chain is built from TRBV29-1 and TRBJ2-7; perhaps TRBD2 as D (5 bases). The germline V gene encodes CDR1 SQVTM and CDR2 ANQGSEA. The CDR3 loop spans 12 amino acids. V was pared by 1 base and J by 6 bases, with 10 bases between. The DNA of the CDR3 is TGCAGCGTTGAAGGGCGGGTTGGCGAGCAGTACTTC. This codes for CSVEGRVGEQYF.

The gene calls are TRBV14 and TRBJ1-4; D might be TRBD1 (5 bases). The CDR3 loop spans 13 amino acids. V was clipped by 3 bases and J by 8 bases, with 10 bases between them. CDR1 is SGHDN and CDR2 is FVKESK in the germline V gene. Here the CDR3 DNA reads TGTGCCAGCAGCCACCGCAGGGCCGAAAAACTGTTTTTT. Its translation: CASSHRRAEKLFF.

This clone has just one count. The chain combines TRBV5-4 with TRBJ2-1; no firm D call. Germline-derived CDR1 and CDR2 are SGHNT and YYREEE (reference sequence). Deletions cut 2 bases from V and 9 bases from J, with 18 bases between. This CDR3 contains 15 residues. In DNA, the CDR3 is TGTGCCAGCAGCTTTCTGGCGACCCCTCAGTCTGAGCAGTTCTTC. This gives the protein CASSFLATPQSEQFF.

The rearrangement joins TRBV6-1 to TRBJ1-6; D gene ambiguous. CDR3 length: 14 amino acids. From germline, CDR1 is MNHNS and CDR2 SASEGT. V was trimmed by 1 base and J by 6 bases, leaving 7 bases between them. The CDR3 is CASSEDGINSPLHF. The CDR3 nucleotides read TGTGCCAGCAGTGAAGATGGAATTAATTCACCCCTCCACTTT.

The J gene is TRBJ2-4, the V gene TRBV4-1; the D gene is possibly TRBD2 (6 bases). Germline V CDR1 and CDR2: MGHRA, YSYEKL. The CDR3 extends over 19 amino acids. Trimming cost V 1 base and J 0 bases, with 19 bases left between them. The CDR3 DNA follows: TGCGCCAGCAGCCAAGTATTCGTGGAGGGGACCATAGCCAAAAACATTCAGTACTTC. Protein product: CASSQVFVEGTIAKNIQYF.

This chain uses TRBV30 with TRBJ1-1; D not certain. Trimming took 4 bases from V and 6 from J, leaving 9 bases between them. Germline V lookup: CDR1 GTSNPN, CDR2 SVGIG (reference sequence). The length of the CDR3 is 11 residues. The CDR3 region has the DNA TGTGCCTGGAATGGGGAAGCTGAAGCTTTCTTT. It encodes CAWNGEAEAFF.

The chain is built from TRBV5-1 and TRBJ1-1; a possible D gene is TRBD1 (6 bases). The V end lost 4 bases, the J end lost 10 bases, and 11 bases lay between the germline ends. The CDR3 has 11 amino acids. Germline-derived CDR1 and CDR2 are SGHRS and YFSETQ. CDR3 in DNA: TGCGCCAGCAGCACGGGACATGTAGCTTTCTTT. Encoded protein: CASSTGHVAFF.

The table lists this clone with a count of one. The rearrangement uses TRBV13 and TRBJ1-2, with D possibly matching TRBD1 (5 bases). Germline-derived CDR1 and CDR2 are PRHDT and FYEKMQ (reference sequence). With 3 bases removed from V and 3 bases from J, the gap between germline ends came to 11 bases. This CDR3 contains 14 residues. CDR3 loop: CASSLYRSYYGYTF. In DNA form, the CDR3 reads TGTGCCAGCAGCTTGTACAGGTCGTACTATGGCTACACCTTC.

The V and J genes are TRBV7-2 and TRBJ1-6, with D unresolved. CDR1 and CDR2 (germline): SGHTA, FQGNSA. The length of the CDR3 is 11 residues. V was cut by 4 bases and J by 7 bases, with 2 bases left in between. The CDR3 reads CASSSNSPLHF. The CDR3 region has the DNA TGTGCCAGCAGCTCCAATTCACCCCTCCACTTT. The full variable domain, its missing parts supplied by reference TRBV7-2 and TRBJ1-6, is GAGVSQSPSNKVTEKGKDVELRCDPISGHTALYWYRQSLGQGLEFLIYFQGNSAPDKSGLPSDRFSAERTGGSVSTLTIQRTQQEDSAVYLCASSSNSPLHFGNGTRLTVT.

The CDR3 reads CASSYGTRYEQFF. CDR3 coding DNA: TGTGCCAGCAGTTACGGGACTAGATATGAGCAGTTCTTC. This chain uses TRBV6-5 with TRBJ2-1, with 8 bases lining up with TRBD2. Trimming took 2 bases from V and 8 from J; bases not matched to a gene: 2. Per the germline V gene, CDR1 is MNHEY and CDR2 is SVGAGI. The CDR3 sequence is 13 residues long.

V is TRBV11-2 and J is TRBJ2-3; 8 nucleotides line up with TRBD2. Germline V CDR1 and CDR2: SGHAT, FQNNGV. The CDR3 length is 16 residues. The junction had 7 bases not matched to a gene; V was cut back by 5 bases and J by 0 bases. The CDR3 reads CASSHYERGSTDTQYF. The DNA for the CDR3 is TGTGCCAGCAGCCACTACGAGCGGGGGAGCACAGATACGCAGTATTTT. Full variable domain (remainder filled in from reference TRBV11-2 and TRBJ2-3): EAGVAQSPRYKIIEKRQSVAFWCNPISGHATLYWYQQILGQGPKLLIQFQNNGVVDDSQLPKDRFSAERLKGVDSTLKIQPAKLEDSAVYLCASSHYERGSTDTQYFGPGTRLTVL.

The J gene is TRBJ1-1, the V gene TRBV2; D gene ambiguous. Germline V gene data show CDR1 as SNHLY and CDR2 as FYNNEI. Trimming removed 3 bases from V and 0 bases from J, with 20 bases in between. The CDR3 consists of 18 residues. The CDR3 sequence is CASSERVGYRRMNTEAFF. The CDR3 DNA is TGTGCCAGCAGTGAGAGAGTCGGGTATCGGCGGATGAACACTGAAGCTTTCTTT.

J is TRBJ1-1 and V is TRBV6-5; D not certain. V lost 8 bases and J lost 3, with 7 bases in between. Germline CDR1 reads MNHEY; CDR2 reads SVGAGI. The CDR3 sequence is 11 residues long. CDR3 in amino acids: CASAGYTEAFF. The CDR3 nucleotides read TGTGCCAGCGCGGGATACACTGAAGCTTTCTTT.

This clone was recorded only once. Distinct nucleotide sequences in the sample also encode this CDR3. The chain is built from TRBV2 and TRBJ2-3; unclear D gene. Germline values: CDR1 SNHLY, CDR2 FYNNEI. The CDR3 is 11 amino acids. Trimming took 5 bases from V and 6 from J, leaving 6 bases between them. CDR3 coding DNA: TGTGCCAGCAGTATAGGTGATACGCAGTATTTT. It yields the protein CASSIGDTQYF.

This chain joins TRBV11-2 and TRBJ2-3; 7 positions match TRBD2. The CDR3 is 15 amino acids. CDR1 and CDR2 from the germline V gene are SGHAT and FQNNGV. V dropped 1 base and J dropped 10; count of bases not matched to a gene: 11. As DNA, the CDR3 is TGTGCCAGCAGCTTAGTAGGACTAGGCCAATATGCGCAGTATTTT. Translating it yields CASSLVGLGQYAQYF.